These T cell receptor beta chains were read from a single sample in a study of human T cells and chemical hapten exposure. TCRdb itself ran the RACE reads through MiXCR, one entry per CDR3 protein. This table has just over 350,000 distinct CDR3 sequences, about 6% appearing once. This sample comprised whole blood, obtained in connection with sensitization to the hapten diphenylcyclopropenone (DPC). Source of these receptors: a woman in her late teens or twenties with alopecia areata. Some clones in this sample may be carry-over from other donors' samples. Both conserved end residues are part of each CDR3. D genes are given only for firm matches. Expanded clones get a size class; other rows say once, few or many, or leave the size out.

d_call,v_call,j_call,clone_size,cdr3_aa,cdr3_nt
NA,TRBV3-1,TRBJ1-2,few,CASSQDAMVGYTF,TGTGCCAGCAGCCAAGATGCAATGGTCGGCTACACCTTC
TRBD1,TRBV29-1,TRBJ2-1,few,CSVEDLGTGGYEQFF,TGCAGCGTTGAAGATCTCGGGACAGGGGGCTATGAGCAGTTCTTC
NA,TRBV7-9,TRBJ2-5,few,CASSLRGGAETQYF,TGTGCCAGCAGCTTAAGGGGGGGCGCAGAGACCCAGTACTTC
NA,TRBV24-1,TRBJ2-3,NA,CATRGGQASTDTQYF,TGTGCCACCAGGGGAGGACAGGCTAGCACAGATACGCAGTATTTT
NA,TRBV28,TRBJ1-1,few,CASSLGGGLGTEAFF,TGTGCCAGCAGTCTAGGTGGGGGCCTGGGCACTGAAGCTTTCTTT
NA,TRBV6-2/TRBV6-3,TRBJ1-1,many,CASVQGPTEAFF,TGTGCCAGCGTTCAGGGGCCCACTGAAGCTTTCTTT
NA,TRBV27,TRBJ1-6,many,CASSPSPGVYNSPLHF,TGTGCCAGCAGTCCATCACCGGGGGTCTATAATTCACCCCTCCACTTT
NA,TRBV7-3,TRBJ1-2,many,CASSLGPPISNYGYTF,TGTGCCAGCAGCCTAGGACCCCCTATATCTAACTATGGCTACACCTTC
NA,TRBV20-1,TRBJ2-3,NA,CSARLQGPDTQYF,TGCAGTGCTAGGCTGCAGGGCCCAGATACGCAGTATTTT
NA,TRBV4-2,TRBJ2-1,many,CASSPGTAEQFF,TGTGCCAGCAGCCCGGGGACTGCGGAGCAGTTCTTC
NA,TRBV3-1,TRBJ1-1,many,CASSSLQVNTEAFF,TGTGCCAGCAGCAGCCTTCAGGTGAACACTGAAGCTTTCTTT
NA,TRBV9,TRBJ2-1,NA,CASSVIPSGEQFF,TGTGCCAGCAGCGTGATACCCTCAGGGGAGCAGTTCTTC
TRBD1,TRBV4-3,TRBJ1-6,few,CASSQNDRVNSPLHF,TGCGCCAGCAGCCAAAACGACAGGGTTAATTCACCCCTCCACTTT
NA,TRBV6-5,TRBJ2-1,many,CASSQGPIIEQFF,TGTGCCAGCAGCCAAGGGCCGATTATTGAGCAGTTCTTC
NA,TRBV7-9,TRBJ1-3,few,CASSLIRGNTIYF,TGTGCCAGCAGCCTTATCCGCGGAAACACCATATATTTT
NA,TRBV4-1,TRBJ1-1,many,CASSLSGQYNTEAFF,TGCGCCAGCAGCCTTTCCGGACAGTACAACACTGAAGCTTTCTTT
TRBD2,TRBV29-1,TRBJ2-3,NA,CSVTSGARTDTQYF,TGCAGCGTGACTAGCGGGGCCCGCACAGATACGCAGTATTTT
TRBD2,TRBV11-2,TRBJ2-3,many,CASSWASSGGASTDTQYF,TGTGCCAGCAGCTGGGCCTCCAGCGGGGGGGCCTCTACCGATACGCAGTATTTT
TRBD1,TRBV2,TRBJ1-2,few,CASTGQGSTF,TGTGCCAGCACTGGACAGGGTAGCACCTTC
NA,TRBV6-1,TRBJ1-1,few,CASSGGRGAFF,TGTGCCAGCAGCGGGGGTCGGGGAGCTTTCTTT
NA,TRBV6-2/TRBV6-3,TRBJ1-6,many,CASGAQNYSPLHF,TGTGCCAGCGGCGCCCAGAACTATTCACCCCTCCACTTT
NA,TRBV6-5,TRBJ1-6,NA,CASSYSGRRNSPLHF,TGTGCCAGCAGTTACTCGGGACGGCGTAATTCACCCCTCCACTTT
TRBD1,TRBV5-1,TRBJ2-3,NA,CGSSLPGTAGTDTQYF,TGCGGCAGCAGCTTGCCCGGGACAGCCGGCACAGATACGCAGTATTTT
NA,TRBV2,TRBJ2-6,NA,CASSGRSGANVLTF,TGTGCCAGCAGTGGCAGGTCTGGGGCCAACGTCCTGACTTTC
NA,TRBV20-1,TRBJ1-6,NA,CSARDPRTRSNSPLHF,TGCAGTGCTAGAGATCCACGGACAAGGAGTAATTCACCCCTCCACTTT
TRBD1,TRBV7-2,TRBJ1-2,few,CASSRRQGNYGYTF,TGTGCCAGCAGCAGGAGACAGGGGAACTATGGCTACACCTTC
TRBD1,TRBV5-4,TRBJ2-5,few,CASSPGQGGYQETQYF,TGTGCCAGCAGCCCAGGACAGGGGGGATACCAAGAGACCCAGTACTTC
NA,TRBV6-4,TRBJ1-6,many,CASSETGNNSPLHF,TGTGCCAGCAGTGAGACGGGAAATAATTCACCCCTCCACTTT
NA,TRBV7-3,TRBJ2-3,many,CASSLQGGVPSDTQYF,TGTGCCAGCAGCTTACAGGGGGGCGTTCCATCAGATACGCAGTATTTT
TRBD2,TRBV10-3,TRBJ2-1,NA,CAISAIERGGQNEQFF,TGTGCCATCAGCGCCATTGAGCGGGGGGGCCAGAATGAGCAGTTCTTC
NA,TRBV7-2,TRBJ2-3,few,CASSLDRYTDTQYF,TGTGCCAGCAGCTTAGACAGGTACACAGATACGCAGTATTTT
NA,TRBV28,TRBJ2-7,NA,CASSYAGTSSYEQYF,TGTGCCAGCAGCTATGCCGGGACATCATCCTACGAGCAGTACTTC
NA,TRBV21-1,TRBJ2-7,NA,CASSKIWQGSSYEQYF,TGTGCCAGCAGCAAAATCTGGCAGGGGTCTTCCTACGAGCAGTACTTC
NA,TRBV7-9,TRBJ1-1,many,CASSLETPNTEAFF,TGTGCCAGCAGCTTAGAGACACCGAACACTGAAGCTTTCTTT
TRBD1,TRBV7-9,TRBJ2-3,few,CASSLEGDRDIDTQYF,TGTGCCAGCAGCTTAGAAGGGGACAGGGACATCGATACGCAGTATTTT
TRBD2,TRBV20-1,TRBJ2-1,NA,CSALTSGEAYNEQFF,TGCAGTGCCCTGACTAGCGGGGAAGCATACAATGAGCAGTTCTTC
NA,TRBV5-1,TRBJ2-3,NA,CASSFAELADTQYF,TGCGCCAGCAGCTTTGCTGAACTGGCAGATACGCAGTATTTT
NA,TRBV28,TRBJ1-1,NA,CASSYPTLRGGTEAFF,TGTGCCAGCAGTTACCCAACCCTCAGGGGCGGAACTGAAGCTTTCTTT
TRBD1,TRBV9,TRBJ1-1,many,CASSVGTGGQAFF,TGTGCCAGCAGCGTAGGTACAGGGGGCCAAGCTTTCTTT
NA,TRBV29-1,TRBJ2-7,few,CSVDGITSYEQYF,TGCAGCGTTGACGGGATCACGTCCTACGAGCAGTACTTC
NA,TRBV6-5,TRBJ1-2,few,CASSYSGETNYGYTF,TGTGCCAGCAGTTACTCCGGCGAAACTAACTATGGCTACACCTTC
TRBD2,TRBV18,TRBJ2-1,few,CASSPGINSGGYNEQFF,TGTGCCAGCTCACCCGGGATTAACAGCGGGGGGTACAATGAGCAGTTCTTC
NA,TRBV7-9,TRBJ2-7,few,CASSPPRSEATYEQYF,TGTGCCAGCAGCCCACCCCGCTCAGAGGCCACCTACGAGCAGTACTTC
TRBD1,TRBV7-8,TRBJ1-5,many,CASSLNPPPRDRDLDSNQPQHF,TGTGCCAGCAGCTTAAACCCCCCCCCGCGGGACAGAGACCTAGATAGCAATCAGCCCCAGCATTTT
TRBD1,TRBV12-3/TRBV12-4,TRBJ1-6,NA,CASSGQGPLSPLHF,TGTGCCAGCAGTGGACAGGGGCCGCTTTCACCCCTCCACTTT
TRBD1,TRBV29-1,TRBJ2-3,few,CSVAKGAGSDTQYF,TGCAGCGTTGCAAAGGGGGCTGGGTCAGATACGCAGTATTTT
NA,TRBV9,TRBJ1-2,many,CASSVSGFAYGYTF,TGTGCCAGCAGCGTTTCAGGGTTTGCCTATGGCTACACCTTC
NA,TRBV6-5,TRBJ2-7,many,CASSFSGTVYEQYF,TGTGCCAGCAGTTTTTCAGGGACCGTCTACGAGCAGTACTTC
NA,TRBV6-2/TRBV6-3,TRBJ1-2,many,CASSYSNYGYTF,TGTGCCAGCAGTTACAGTAACTATGGCTACACCTTC
NA,TRBV20-1,TRBJ1-5,many,CSARESGLGLHQPQHF,TGCAGTGCTAGAGAATCGGGACTAGGGCTCCATCAGCCCCAGCATTTT
TRBD2,TRBV7-3,TRBJ2-5,many,CASSLTSGGETQYF,TGTGCCAGCAGCTTGACTAGCGGGGGCGAGACCCAGTACTTC